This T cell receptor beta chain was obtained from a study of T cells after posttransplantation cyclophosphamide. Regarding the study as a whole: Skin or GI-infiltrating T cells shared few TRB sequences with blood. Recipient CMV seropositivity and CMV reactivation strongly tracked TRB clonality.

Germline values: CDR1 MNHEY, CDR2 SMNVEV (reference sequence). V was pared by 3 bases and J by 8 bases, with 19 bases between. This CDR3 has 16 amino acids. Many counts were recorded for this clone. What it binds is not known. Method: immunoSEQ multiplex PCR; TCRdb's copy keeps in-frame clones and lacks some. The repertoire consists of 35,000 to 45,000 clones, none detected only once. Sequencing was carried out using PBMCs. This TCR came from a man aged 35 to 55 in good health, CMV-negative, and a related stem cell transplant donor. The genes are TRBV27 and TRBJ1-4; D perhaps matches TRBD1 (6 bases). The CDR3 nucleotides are TGTGCCAGCAGTTTCGACTACAGGGACGGGAAAGAAAAACTGTTTTTT. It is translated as CASSFDYRDGKEKLFF.